The 21 T cell receptor beta chains in this list originate from one sample, sequenced in a study of T cells in women clearing cervical HPV infection. Produced via immunoSEQ multiplex PCR; TCRdb's table is partial and in-frame only. The listing records over 20,000 clones. Sequenced: blood buffy coat. These receptors were taken from a woman between 18 and 69 years old with a cervical HPV16 infection that either progressed to CIN3+ or cleared (not recorded which).

For this clone: The read gets to within 3 residues of the CDR3 end, and the germline J gene fills in the rest. The chain carries TRBV11-2 and TRBJ2-1; 11 nucleotides align to TRBD2. This CDR3 is built from 15 residues. Germline loops: CDR1 SGHAT, CDR2 FQNNGV. The J segment lost 3 bases and the V segment lost 5 bases, leaving 3 bases of the junction unmatched. The CDR3 here is CASSIGTSGYNEQFF. The DNA read from the CDR3 is TGTGCCAGCAGCATCGGGACTAGCGGCTACAATGAG.

On this clone: The missing CDR3 end, 3 residues past where the read stops, is filled in from the germline J gene. This chain links TRBV7-8 with TRBJ1-5; D is unclear. Per the germline V gene, CDR1 is SGHVS and CDR2 is FQNEAQ. The V and J ends lost 0 bases and 2 bases respectively, with 8 bases between them. This CDR3 has 15 residues. CDR3 sequence reads: CASSLARRGNQPQHF. The sequenced CDR3 bases are TGTGCCAGCAGCTTAGCACGACGGGGCAATCAGCCC.

A word on this clone: The CDR3 is cut off 3 residues early in the read; its end comes from the germline J gene. This sequence joins TRBV2 and TRBJ1-6; TRBD1 matches at 8 bases. Trimming took 2 bases from V and 10 from J; bases not matched to a gene: 10. This CDR3 is built from 16 residues. Germline V gives CDR1 SNHLY, CDR2 FYNNEI. CDR3 sequence: CASSERSGGQGSPLHF. The sequenced part of the CDR3 DNA is TGTGCCAGCAGTGAAAGGTCAGGGGGCCAAGGGTCACCC.

On this clone: The read ends 3 residues early relative to the CDR3; the germline J gene fills the gap. The V and J genes are TRBV11-1 and TRBJ1-2; TRBD1 might be the D (6 bases). The germline V gene encodes CDR1 SGHAT and CDR2 FQDESV (reference sequence). The CDR3 is 13 residues long. The V and J ends lost 5 bases and 4 bases respectively, with 11 bases between them. CDR3 loop: CASSPEQGYGYTF. The DNA read from the CDR3 is TGTGCCAGCAGCCCTGAACAGGGCTATGGC. Full variable domain (missing parts from reference TRBV11-1 and TRBJ1-2): EAEVAQSPRYKITEKSQAVAFWCDPISGHATLYWYRQILGQGPELLVQFQDESVVDDSQLPKDRFSAERLKGVDSTLKIQPAELGDSAMYLCASSPEQGYGYTFGSGTRLTVV.

CDR3 sequence reads: CASKGGASYEQYF. The CDR3 DNA, read in part, is TGTGCCTCCAAGGGGGGGGCCTCCTACGAG. The V gene is TRBV30, the J gene TRBJ2-7, with D maybe TRBD2 (7 bases). The read is 3 residues too short to cover the CDR3 end, so that end is filled in from the germline J gene. CDR3 length equals 13 residues. The V gene lost 7 bases and the J gene lost 0 bases, with 13 bases spanning the gap. The germline CDR1 and CDR2 sequences are GTSNPN and SVGIG (reference sequence).

As concerns this clone: The junction and the germline gene differ at one end; a read error may be behind it. The CDR3 end falls 3 residues outside the read, so it is completed with the germline J gene. This rearrangement joins TRBV7-7 to TRBJ2-1; TRBD2 matches at 13 bases. The CDR3 is 15 residues long. CDR1 and CDR2 (germline): SSHAT, FNYEAQ (reference sequence). CDR3 bases read: TGTGCTAGCAGCGACGGACTAGCGGGAGTCGGTGAG. As protein: CASSDGLAGVGE. The whole CDR3 is CASSDGLAGVGEQFF.

For this clone: The sequenced fragment ends 3 residues before the CDR3 boundary, so the rest is inferred from the germline J gene. This chain connects TRBV19 to TRBJ1-5; no clear D gene. The CDR3 is 15 amino acids. The V gene's germline CDR1 is LNHDA and CDR2 SQIVND (reference sequence). The V end was cut by 7 bases, the J end by 2 bases, with 15 bases between. The sequenced part of the CDR3 DNA is TGTGCCAGTAATCGAAGTGGCGGTGGCAATCAGCCC. It specifies CASNRSGGGNQP. The whole CDR3 sequence reads CASNRSGGGNQPQHF.

Of note for this clone: The sequenced fragment ends 3 residues before the CDR3 boundary, so the rest is inferred from the germline J gene. The chain joins TRBV2 to TRBJ1-4, with D perhaps TRBD1 (5 bases). Germline loops: CDR1 SNHLY, CDR2 FYNNEI. The V end lost 0 bases, the J end lost 8 bases, and 13 bases lay between the germline ends. This CDR3 is built from 15 residues. CDR3 amino acids: CASSEALQGQEKLFF. CDR3 DNA (partial): TGTGCCAGCAGTGAAGCGCTGCAGGGCCAGGAAAAA.

About this clone itself: The read finishes 3 residues shy of the CDR3 end, and the germline J gene is used to complete it. This chain links TRBV5-1 with TRBJ2-7, with 11 nucleotides matching TRBD2. CDR1 is SGHRS, CDR2 YFSETQ, per germline. The CDR3 consists of 15 residues. J lost 6 bases, V lost 0 bases, and 5 bases had no gene match. The CDR3 region is CASSLGSGTSGEQYF. CDR3 bases read: TGCGCCAGCAGCTTGGGGTCCGGGACTAGCGGCGAG.

Comment on this clone: Sequencing ends 3 residues short of the CDR3 end; the germline J gene provides the rest. V and J are TRBV29-1 and TRBJ2-2, with TRBD2 matching 7 bases. V lost 5 bases, J lost 8 bases, and 11 bases stayed unmatched. The germline gives CDR1 SQVTM, CDR2 ANQGSEA. This CDR3 spans 14 amino acids. Incomplete CDR3 DNA: TGCAGCGTTCCCCCCGGGGGGTCGGGAGGGGAG. Its translation: CSVPPGGSGGE. In full, the CDR3 reads CSVPPGGSGGELFF.

On this clone: The CDR3 is cut off 3 residues early in the read; its end comes from the germline J gene. The V and J genes are TRBV29-1 and TRBJ1-2; TRBD1 might be the D (5 bases). Germline CDR1 SQVTM, CDR2 ANQGSEA. V lost 3 bases, J lost 4 bases, and 12 bases lay in between. The CDR3 runs 13 residues. The CDR3 sequence is CSVERGQGYGYTF. The CDR3 bases that were read are TGCAGCGTTGAGAGGGGCCAAGGCTATGGC. The full variable domain, completed using reference TRBV29-1 and TRBJ1-2, is SAVISQKPSRDICQRGTSLTIQCQVDSQVTMMFWYRQQPGQSLTLIATANQGSEATYESGFVIDKFPISRPNLTFSTLTVSNMSPEDSSIYLCSVERGQGYGYTFGSGTRLTVV.

In regard to this clone: The read ends 3 residues early relative to the CDR3; the germline J gene fills the gap. The J gene is TRBJ1-1, the V gene TRBV20-1; TRBD1 might be the D (5 bases). This CDR3 comprises 12 residues. Germline-derived CDR1 and CDR2 are DFQATT and SNEGSKA (reference sequence). V was clipped by 6 bases and J by 1 base, with 9 bases between them. CDR3: CSATTGNTEAFF. The CDR3 DNA, read in part, is TGCAGTGCCACTACAGGGAACACTGAA.

About this clone: The read ends 3 residues shy of where the CDR3 ends; the end is completed using the germline J gene. The chain joins TRBV5-6 to TRBJ2-1; TRBD2 matches 7 bases. The CDR3 covers 15 residues. Germline trimming cut 4 bases from V and 0 bases from J; bases unmatched to any gene: 4. Germline V gene sequence: CDR1 SGHDT, CDR2 YYEEEE. CDR3 bases read: TGTGCCAGCAGCGTGGGACTACGCTCCTACAATGAG. Amino acids: CASSVGLRSYNE. The complete CDR3 sequence is CASSVGLRSYNEQFF.

Its frequency marks this clone as medium-sized (0.01 to 0.1%). Partial CDR3 DNA: TGCGCCAGCAGCACCTCGGGACTAGCGGGGGGGCGGGGAGAGACC. Protein sequence: CASSTSGLAGGRGET. From start to end, the CDR3 is CASSTSGLAGGRGETQYF. The V and J genes are TRBV5-1 and TRBJ2-5, with TRBD2 matching 16 bases. The read stops 3 residues short of the end of the CDR3; the missing end is completed from the germline J gene. CDR1 and CDR2 from the germline V gene are SGHRS and YFSETQ. V shed 4 bases, J shed 4 bases, and the junction held 10 bases outside the gene matches. The CDR3 length is 18 residues.

The part of the CDR3 DNA that was read is TGTGCCAGCAGCCCAGGACAGGGCAGCACCGGGGAG. Encoded protein: CASSPGQGSTGE. The CDR3 as a whole reads CASSPGQGSTGELFF. This chain links TRBV7-2 with TRBJ2-2; 8 bases fit TRBD1. With the read ending 3 residues before the CDR3 end, the germline J gene is used to fill in that end. The germline gives CDR1 SGHTA, CDR2 FQGNSA. Trimming at V came to 5 bases and at J to 4 bases, leaving 6 bases not matched to a gene. The CDR3 contains 15 residues.

On this clone itself: Sequencing ends 3 residues short of the CDR3 end; the germline J gene provides the rest. The gene calls are TRBV30 and TRBJ1-5; D unresolved. Trimming pared 0 bases from V and 4 bases from J, leaving 7 bases between. CDR3 length: 13 residues. Germline loops: CDR1 GTSNPN, CDR2 SVGIG (reference sequence). CDR3 loop: CAWSVGVNQPQHF. The sequenced CDR3 bases are TGTGCCTGGAGTGTAGGTGTAAATCAGCCC.

Turning to this clone: The missing CDR3 end, 3 residues past where the read stops, is filled in from the germline J gene. The chain links TRBV7-2 to TRBJ2-1; D ambiguous. The CDR3 covers 12 residues. CDR1 and CDR2 (germline): SGHTA, FQGNSA. The germline V and J ends were trimmed by 5 bases and 8 bases, with 10 bases remaining between them. CDR3 protein: CASSISFYEQFF. The DNA read from the CDR3 is TGTGCCAGCAGCATTAGCTTCTATGAG.

Comment on this clone: The read stops 3 residues short of the end of the CDR3; the missing end is completed from the germline J gene. The chain uses TRBV12-3 or TRBV12-4 and TRBJ2-5; 7 bases align to TRBD1. The ends lost 6 bases at V and 2 bases at J; junction bases unmatched: 12. This CDR3 contains 16 residues. The sequenced part of the CDR3 DNA is TGTGCCAGCAGCCAGCTCGGGACAGATGCTCAAGAGACC. Translation: CASSQLGTDAQET. The full CDR3 protein reads CASSQLGTDAQETQYF.

Comments on this clone: The read ends 3 residues shy of where the CDR3 ends; the end is completed using the germline J gene. J is TRBJ2-5 and V is TRBV7-2; no definite D call. V was pared by 0 bases and J by 4 bases, with 9 bases between. This CDR3 is 14 amino acids long. CDR1 and CDR2 (germline): SGHTA, FQGNSA. The sequenced CDR3 bases are TGTGCCAGCAGCTTAGCGGGCATACCAGAGACC. As protein: CASSLAGIPET. The CDR3, in full, reads CASSLAGIPETQYF.

In the case of this clone: The read falls 3 residues short of the CDR3 end, and the missing part is taken from the germline J gene. V gene TRBV2 combines with J gene TRBJ2-1; D is uncertain. V lost 4 bases to trimming and J lost 9 bases, with 13 bases between them. The CDR3 spans 13 residues. The germline gives CDR1 SNHLY, CDR2 FYNNEI. CDR3 bases read: TGTGCCAGCAGTGGGGCCCCAGTCACTGAG. Encoded protein: CASSGAPVTE. In full, the CDR3 is CASSGAPVTEQFF.

Of note for this clone: The CDR3 end lies 3 residues beyond the end of the read and is filled in from the germline J gene. The chain employs TRBV18 and TRBJ2-5, with D maybe TRBD1 (6 bases). CDR1 and CDR2 from the germline V gene are KGHSH and LQKENI. Trimming removed 1 base from V and 1 base from J, with 7 bases in between. There are 14 residues in the CDR3. The covered CDR3 bases are TGTGCCAGCTCACCACGGGGGCCCCAAGAGACC. As protein: CASSPRGPQET. The whole CDR3 protein reads CASSPRGPQETQYF.